Described below is a single T cell receptor (beta chain) sequence and its context. The V gene's germline CDR1 is SQVTM and CDR2 ANQGSEA. Trimming pared 4 bases from V and 1 base from J, leaving 10 bases between. The CDR3 is 14 residues long. The data were taken from a study of T cell repertoires in cytomegalovirus infection. MiXCR was run by TCRdb on the reads, yielding one entry per CDR3 protein. There are 310,000 or so distinct CDR3 sequences in the sample; about 23% occur only once, and about 15% lies in the top ten. The TCR originated in a human donor in good health (CMV status not recorded). Some clones in this sample may be carry-over from other donors' samples. Sample: PBMCs. The rearrangement joins TRBV29-1 to TRBJ2-2; D gene unclear. The CDR3 DNA sequence: TGCAGCGTTGTATCCAGGTTGAACACCGGGGAGCTGTTTTTT. This gives the protein CSVVSRLNTGELFF.